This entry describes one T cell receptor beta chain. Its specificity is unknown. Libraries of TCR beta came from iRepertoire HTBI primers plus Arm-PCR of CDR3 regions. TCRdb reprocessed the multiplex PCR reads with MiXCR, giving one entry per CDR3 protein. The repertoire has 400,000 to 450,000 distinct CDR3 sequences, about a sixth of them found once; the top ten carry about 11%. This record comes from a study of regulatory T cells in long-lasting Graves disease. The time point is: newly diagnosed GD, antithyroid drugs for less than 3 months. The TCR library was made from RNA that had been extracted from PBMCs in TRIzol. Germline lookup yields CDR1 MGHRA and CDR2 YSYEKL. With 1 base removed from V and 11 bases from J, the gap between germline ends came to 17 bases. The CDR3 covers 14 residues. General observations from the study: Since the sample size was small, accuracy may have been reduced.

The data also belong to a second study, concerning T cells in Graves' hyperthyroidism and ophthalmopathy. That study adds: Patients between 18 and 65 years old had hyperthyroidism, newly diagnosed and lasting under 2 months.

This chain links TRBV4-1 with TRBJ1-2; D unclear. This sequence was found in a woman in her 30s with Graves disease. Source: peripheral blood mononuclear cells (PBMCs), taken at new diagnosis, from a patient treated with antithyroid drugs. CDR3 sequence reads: CASSQGILESLYTF. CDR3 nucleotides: TGCGCCAGCAGCCAAGGGATTTTGGAGTCGTTGTACACCTTC.